This passage covers 3 T cell receptor beta chains from one sample sequenced in a study of T-cell memory formation after mild COVID-19. TCRdb re-called the 5' RACE reads through MiXCR, storing one row per CDR3 protein. The sample contains roughly 370,000 distinct CDR3 sequences, roughly 15% of which appear only once. Source material: PBMCs or a T cell subset sorted from them (not recorded which). Receptor source: a man younger than 35 who had mild COVID-19 (a few samples of this study predate the infection). Cell type and time point are not known.

This clonotype was detected a few times. The chain has TRBV19 and TRBJ2-3; the match to TRBD2 covers 12 bases. The germline gives CDR1 LNHDA, CDR2 SQIVND (reference sequence). J lost 6 bases, V lost 5 bases, and 0 bases had no gene match. This CDR3 region has 13 residues. The CDR3 DNA is TGTGCCAGTAGTGGGACTAGCGGGGATACGCAGTATTTT. It codes for CASSGTSGDTQYF. Combining the CDR3 with reference TRBV19 and TRBJ2-3 gives the whole variable domain DGGITQSPKYLFRKEGQNVTLSCEQNLNHDAMYWYRQDPGQGLRLIYYSQIVNDFQKGDIAEGYSVSREKKESFPLTVTSAQKNPTAFYLCASSGTSGDTQYFGPGTRLTVL.

The chain uses TRBV5-1 and TRBJ2-1, with TRBD2 matching over 7 bases. This CDR3 is built from 17 residues. Germline V gene lookup returns CDR1 SGHRS and CDR2 YFSETQ. After removal of 0 bases from V and 0 bases from J, the junction contained 6 bases not matched to a gene. The CDR3 nucleotides read TGCGCCAGCAGCTTGGCTCGGCGGGGGTCCTCCTACAATGAGCAGTTCTTC. This codes for CASSLARRGSSYNEQFF.

This clonotype was observed a few times. The rearrangement links TRBV12-3 or TRBV12-4 to TRBJ2-7; TRBD2 matches 11 bases. This CDR3 region has 13 residues. V lost 4 bases to trimming and J lost 10 bases; unmatched junction nucleotides: 6. CDR3 in DNA: TGTGCCAGCAGTTCCGGGACTAGCGGAAAACAGTACTTC. Encoded protein: CASSSGTSGKQYF.